This TCR beta chain was retrieved from a study of cytomegalovirus exposure and HLA in healthy donors. Regarding this clone: The antigen is undetermined.

Study-wide results and caveats: In vitro experiments confirmed that three CMV-associated chains were specific for CMV antigens.

The method was immunoSEQ multiplex PCR; TCRdb's version includes in-frame clones alone and lacks a portion of them. In the table there are 200,000 to 250,000 clones, over 80% of which are singletons. Source material: PBMCs. This receptor was identified in a woman under 30 in good health and CMV-seronegative.

CDR3 sequence reads: CASSPGTAATNEKLFF. The CDR3 coding sequence is TGTGCCAGCAGCCCGGGGACTGCCGCAACTAATGAAAAACTGTTTTTT. V is TRBV13 and J is TRBJ1-4; the D gene is possibly TRBD1 (5 bases). The CDR3 runs 16 residues. Germline V gives CDR1 PRHDT, CDR2 FYEKMQ (reference sequence). The V and J ends lost 5 bases and 0 bases respectively, with 13 bases between them. Filled out from reference TRBV13 and TRBJ1-4, the complete variable domain reads AAGVIQSPRHLIKEKRETATLKCYPIPRHDTVYWYQQGPGQDPQFLISFYEKMQSDKGSIPDRFSAQQFSDYHSELNMSSLELGDSALYFCASSPGTAATNEKLFFGSGTQLSVL.